These T cell receptor beta chains were read from a single sample in a study of vaccination and CD4 T cells after COVID-19. Antigens for these TCRs are unknown. TCRdb re-analysed the PCR reads in MiXCR, keeping a single row per CDR3 protein. The table lists about 23,000 distinct CDR3 sequences, about 35% of them singletons, with about 8.6% in the top ten. Sequencing was performed on CD4+ T cells from blood, cultured in vitro, taken about 7 months after SARS-CoV-2 vaccination. The source of these receptors is a human donor who had recovered from COVID-19. CDR3s leave out the opening cysteine and the closing phenylalanine or tryptophan.

j_call v_call cdr3_aa
TRBJ1-5 TRBV20-1 SAGGDRATPQH
TRBJ1-5 TRBV6-1 ASSDRGLSNQPQH
TRBJ2-1 TRBV27 ASSFVAGGAYNEQF
TRBJ1-5 TRBV20-1 SAFHMTGNENQPQH
TRBJ2-7 TRBV20-1 SARETSGRVGVQY
TRBJ2-5 TRBV29-1 SVDPGRETQY
TRBJ2-5 TRBV6-5 ASSYDPRETQY
TRBJ2-1 TRBV20-1 SANRLSSHEQF
TRBJ1-6 TRBV7-2 ASSLGTGPSPLH
TRBJ2-7 TRBV7-9 ASSLGTSGEQY
TRBJ2-7 TRBV20-1 SAHRLGGQSYEQY
TRBJ1-2 TRBV7-8 ASSGLAGIYGYT
TRBJ2-7 TRBV28 ASPPPGLAGLGPYEQY
TRBJ2-2 TRBV20-1 SASTDTGELF
TRBJ2-1 TRBV20-1 SASAVGSYNEQF
TRBJ2-4 TRBV20-1 SARDEGSKNIQY
TRBJ2-2 TRBV7-2 ASSARSGRGELF
TRBJ2-4 TRBV7-2 ASARGEENIQY
TRBJ2-7 TRBV19 ASSDEGSAGYEQY
TRBJ1-1 TRBV7-2 ASSLDPLREAF
TRBJ1-5 TRBV20-1 SAEQGAGQPQH
TRBJ2-1 TRBV20-1 SARVGGLSLSYNEQF
TRBJ2-7 TRBV20-1 SVMASGNYEQY
TRBJ2-5 TRBV19 ASSTRHSQETQY
TRBJ1-5 TRBV6-1 ASQLQGASPSRNQPQH
TRBJ2-5 TRBV7-2 ASSLGQNEETQY